The 30 T cell receptor beta chains listed next were all sequenced from one sample in a study of blood T cells in healthy people across ages (dated by TCRdb to 2014 to 2015). Libraries were prepared through 5' RACE. The sequencer listed for this sample is Illumina HiSeq 2500. A second 7 to 11 cycle PCR used a sample-barcoded 5' primer and a J-beta primer mix. The public sequencing data were trimmed at Q25 with fastp and processed into clonotypes with MiXCR by TCRdb, which kept only in-frame beta chains. When rows share a CDR3 protein, they turn into one entry using the most common DNA and genes. The sample yields approximately 800,000 distinct CDR3 sequences; 58% were counted once. The top ten clones comprise 20% to 25% of the sample. The sample consisted of blood. The origin of the receptors is a man aged 25-40 years in good health.

The rearrangement uses TRBV4-3 and TRBJ2-4; perhaps TRBD2 as D (6 bases). Germline CDR1 and CDR2: LGHNA and YSLEER. The CDR3 loop spans 15 amino acids. The V and J ends lost 0 bases and 13 bases respectively, with 19 bases between them. DNA of the CDR3: TGCGCCAGCAGCCAAGATCCCGGGCCCCCGGGAGACCAGTACTTC. It is translated as CASSQDPGPPGDQYF.

This clonotype was detected only a few times. The chain is built from TRBV11-2 and TRBJ2-7; 7 nucleotides align to TRBD1. The CDR3 sequence is 14 residues long. The V segment lost 5 bases and the J segment 3 bases; nucleotides outside the gene matches: 7. Germline lookup yields CDR1 SGHAT and CDR2 FQNNGV. The CDR3 DNA reads as TGTGCCAGCAGCCCCGGGACAGTAGACTACGAGCAGTACTTC. Its protein product is CASSPGTVDYEQYF.

The genes are TRBV6-2 or TRBV6-3 and TRBJ2-5; 7 bases match TRBD1. CDR3 length: 14 amino acids. The V segment lost 8 bases and the J segment 0 bases; nucleotides outside the gene matches: 6. Germline V CDR1 and CDR2: MNHEY, SVGEGT. The CDR3 sequence is CASDRASYQETQYF. DNA of the CDR3: TGTGCCAGCGACAGGGCTTCGTACCAAGAGACCCAGTACTTC.

This clonotype was counted once. The junction differs from germline at one of its ends, possibly a read error. The gene calls are TRBV7-2 and TRBJ2-5; D perhaps matches TRBD2 (6 bases). This CDR3 has 15 residues. CDR1 and CDR2 from the germline V gene are SGHTA and FQGNSA. CDR3 bases: TGTGCCAACAGCCCCGCCTCAGGAGGACTACCTTGGCAGTACTTC. Translated, it gives CANSPASGGLPWQYF.

This clonotype appeared a few times. The J gene is TRBJ2-2, the V gene TRBV12-3 or TRBV12-4; D uncertain. V lost 3 bases and J 3 bases, leaving 2 bases between the germline ends. This CDR3 region has 12 residues. The CDR3 nucleotides read TGTGCCAGCAGTTTCCACACCGGGGAGCTGTTTTTT. Residues: CASSFHTGELFF.

This clonotype turned up a few times. This chain links TRBV29-1 with TRBJ2-1; 8 bases align to TRBD1. Germline V gene data show CDR1 as SQVTM and CDR2 as ANQGSEA. Trimming took 3 bases from V and 2 from J; bases not matched to a gene: 15. This CDR3 region has 18 residues. The CDR3 here is CSVDFHSGGIRAYNEQFF. Here the CDR3 DNA reads TGCAGCGTTGATTTTCATTCAGGGGGCATACGTGCCTACAATGAGCAGTTCTTC.

This clonotype was counted between two and nine times. V and J are TRBV20-1 and TRBJ2-3, with 8 bases matching TRBD2. The junction had 11 bases not matched to a gene; V was cut back by 6 bases and J by 3 bases. Germline assignment: CDR1 DFQATT and CDR2 SNEGSKA (reference sequence). The CDR3 is made up of 15 amino acids. CDR3 nucleotide sequence: TGCAGTGCCGTTCGGGGGGGAGTCGGAACAGATACGCAGTATTTT. Translation gives CSAVRGGVGTDTQYF.

This chain connects TRBV5-4 to TRBJ2-3; no definite D call. Germline V gene data show CDR1 as SGHNT and CDR2 as YYREEE (reference sequence). V was clipped by 6 bases and J by 4 bases, with 15 bases between them. The CDR3 covers 14 residues. Written as DNA, the CDR3 is TGTGCCAGCAAGAGCAATTTTGTGGCAGATACGCAGTATTTT. Amino acid sequence: CASKSNFVADTQYF.

This clonotype appeared a few times. Written as DNA, the CDR3 is TGCGCCTCCTCCTCAGGGGACACTGAAGCTTTCTTT. This translates into CASSSGDTEAFF. V and J are TRBV5-1 and TRBJ1-1; possible D gene TRBD1, 6 bases. This CDR3 spans 12 amino acids. V was shortened by 10 bases and J by 3 bases, with 13 bases between the two germline ends. Germline V gives CDR1 SGHRS, CDR2 YFSETQ.

The chain joins TRBV20-1 to TRBJ2-1, with a possible D match to TRBD2 (6 bases). Germline V lookup: CDR1 DFQATT, CDR2 SNEGSKA (reference sequence). Trimming took 0 bases from V and 3 from J, leaving 9 bases between them. This CDR3 comprises 14 residues. In DNA, the CDR3 is TGCAGTGCTAGAGATGGGCGGGACTACAATGAGCAGTTCTTC. This codes for CSARDGRDYNEQFF.

The chain couples TRBV20-1 to TRBJ1-2; no reliable D call. Between the trimmed V and J ends, which lost 3 bases and 7 bases, there was a span of 15 bases. CDR1 and CDR2 (germline): DFQATT, SNEGSKA (reference sequence). This CDR3 is built from 13 residues. The CDR3: CSASRGAGSGYTF. The CDR3 DNA sequence: TGCAGTGCTAGTCGGGGTGCAGGCTCTGGCTACACCTTC.

This chain joins TRBV15 and TRBJ2-1; D call uncertain. Trimming removed 0 bases at V and 2 bases at J, with 11 bases between. The CDR3 covers 16 residues. Germline V CDR1 and CDR2: LNHNV, YYDKDF (reference sequence). CDR3 in DNA: TGTGCCACCAGCAGAGAAACGGGTGGGCCCTACAATGAGCAGTTCTTC. Its protein is CATSRETGGPYNEQFF. Full variable domain (missing parts from reference TRBV15 and TRBJ2-1): DAMVIQNPRYQVTQFGKPVTLSCSQTLNHNVMYWYQQKSSQAPKLLFHYYDKDFNNEADTPDNFQSRRPNTSFCFLDIRSPGLGDTAMYLCATSRETGGPYNEQFFGPGTRLTVL.

This chain uses TRBV10-3 with TRBJ2-3, with TRBD2 identical over 7 bases. The CDR3 runs to 18 residues. From germline, CDR1 is ENHRY and CDR2 SYGVKD. The CDR3 here is CAVRSQPGLAEITDTQYF. CDR3 in DNA: TGTGCGGTTAGGTCTCAACCTGGCCTAGCGGAGATCACAGATACGCAGTATTTT.

The rearrangement joins TRBV5-1 to TRBJ2-7; TRBD1 matches 9 bases. Germline values: CDR1 SGHRS, CDR2 YFSETQ. With V trimmed by 0 bases and J by 12 bases, 13 bases remained unmatched. The CDR3 covers 15 residues. The CDR3 bases are TGCGCCAGCAGCTTGGCTGTTTCCCCCCGGGACAGGGCGTACTTC. Its protein product is CASSLAVSPRDRAYF.

The V and J genes are TRBV11-2 and TRBJ2-5, with TRBD2 as a possible D gene (6 bases). The J call may be wrong; the DNA end is better matched by TRBJ2-7. The length of the CDR3 is 16 residues. The germline gives CDR1 SGHAT, CDR2 FQNNGV. The CDR3 sequence: CASSLVLGQGGNEQYF. CDR3 coding DNA: TGTGCCAGCAGCTTAGTCCTGGGGCAGGGAGGTAACGAGCAGTACTTC.

This sequence joins TRBV4-3 and TRBJ1-1; no clear D. The CDR3 runs to 15 residues. The V end was cut by 0 bases, the J end by 3 bases, with 11 bases between. Germline loops: CDR1 LGHNA, CDR2 YSLEER. CDR3 in DNA: TGCGCCAGCAGCCAAGATTTCTCGGGCCACACTGAAGCTTTCTTT. Residues: CASSQDFSGHTEAFF.

This clonotype is a singleton in its sample. The V and J genes are TRBV7-2 and TRBJ1-2, with a possible D match to TRBD1 (5 bases). Trimming pared 5 bases from V and 4 bases from J, leaving 23 bases between. Germline V gives CDR1 SGHTA, CDR2 FQGNSA. This CDR3 contains 17 residues. CDR3 in amino acids: CASSRKVGEVAGYGYTF. CDR3 bases: TGTGCCAGCAGCCGAAAGGTGGGGGAGGTAGCTGGCTATGGCTACACCTTC.

Only a few counts were recorded for this clonotype. This chain joins TRBV18 and TRBJ2-7; D is uncertain. Trimming left V 0 bases short and J 5 bases short, with 17 bases between. The length of the CDR3 is 16 residues. CDR1 and CDR2 (germline): KGHSH, LQKENI. CDR3 coding DNA: TGTGCCAGCTCACCACCGACGTCAACCCGAAGCGACGAGCAGTACTTC. Amino acids: CASSPPTSTRSDEQYF.

The genes are TRBV29-1 and TRBJ2-6; no clear D. Germline CDR1 SQVTM, CDR2 ANQGSEA. The CDR3 loop spans 16 amino acids. The germline V and J ends were trimmed by 4 bases and 0 bases, with 13 bases remaining between them. The CDR3 sequence is CSVAFGQSSGANVLTF. As DNA, the CDR3 is TGCAGCGTTGCCTTCGGTCAGAGCTCTGGGGCCAACGTCCTGACTTTC.

This chain uses TRBV7-9 with TRBJ1-4; unclear D gene. Between the trimmed V and J ends, which lost 3 bases and 11 bases, there was a span of 10 bases. The CDR3 contains 12 residues. Germline V CDR1 and CDR2: SEHNR, FQNEAQ (reference sequence). The CDR3 DNA follows: TGTGCCAGCAGCTTTCAGAGTTCGAAACTGTTTTTT. This codes for CASSFQSSKLFF.

As regards this clonotype: The germline gene is not matched at one end of the junction; a read error may be the cause. This chain connects TRBV6-1 to TRBJ2-1, with a weak D call TRBD1 (5 bases). Germline V gene sequence: CDR1 MNHNS, CDR2 SASEGT. The CDR3 consists of 13 residues. This CDR3 is CAGRVPGYNEQFF. DNA for the CDR3: TGTGCCGGCAGGGTCCCTGGTTACAATGAGCAGTTCTTC.

This clonotype was detected only a few times. Being one base from a much bigger clone, this may be a read error. The V and J genes are TRBV7-3 and TRBJ2-4; tentatively, D is TRBD2 (6 bases). The CDR3 sequence is 13 residues long. In germline, CDR1 is SGHTA, CDR2 FQGTGA. Deletions cut 3 bases from V and 6 bases from J, with 9 bases between. This CDR3 reads CASSLGGLNIQYF. The CDR3 nucleotides read TGTGCCAGCAGCTTGGGGGGTCTAAACATTCAGTACTTC.

This clonotype has a count of ten or more. The chain links TRBV28 to TRBJ2-6, with D maybe TRBD1 (6 bases). Germline-derived CDR1 and CDR2 are MDHEN and SYDVKM. V dropped 3 bases and J dropped 2 bases, with 11 bases sitting between them. This CDR3 region has 16 residues. Here the CDR3 reads CASSFQGITGANVLTF. DNA for the CDR3: TGTGCCAGCAGTTTCCAGGGGATTACTGGGGCCAACGTCCTGACTTTC.

This clonotype was counted between two and nine times. The gene calls are TRBV20-1 and TRBJ1-6, with unresolved D. V gave up 0 bases and J gave up 13 bases, with 16 bases separating them. CDR3 length equals 14 residues. Germline V gene data show CDR1 as DFQATT and CDR2 as SNEGSKA (reference sequence). The CDR3 spells CSAREEVVKFPLHF. CDR3 in DNA: TGCAGTGCTAGAGAGGAGGTGGTGAAATTCCCCCTCCACTTT.

DNA of the CDR3: TGCGCCAGCAGCTTGGGCCCAGCTACTAACTATGGCTACACCTTC. Translation: CASSLGPATNYGYTF. J is TRBJ1-2 and V is TRBV5-1; D is undetermined. The length of the CDR3 is 15 residues. Germline V lookup: CDR1 SGHRS, CDR2 YFSETQ. Deletions cut 0 bases from V and 0 bases from J, with 9 bases between.

The sample holds one count of this clonotype. V and J are TRBV12-3 or TRBV12-4 and TRBJ2-1, with D perhaps TRBD1 or TRBD2 (6 bases each). The CDR3 contains 13 residues. V lost 10 bases, J lost 4 bases, and 14 bases lay in between. The CDR3 loop is CATAGGWYNEQFF. In DNA, the CDR3 is TGTGCCACCGCCGGGGGCTGGTACAATGAGCAGTTCTTC.

Only a few counts were recorded for this clonotype. The rearrangement joins TRBV20-1 to TRBJ2-7, with a tentative D call TRBD1 (5 bases). The CDR3 loop spans 13 amino acids. V was cut by 3 bases and J by 3 bases, with 12 bases left in between. Germline V gene data show CDR1 as DFQATT and CDR2 as SNEGSKA (reference sequence). CDR3 in amino acids: CSARSDRDYEQYF. The CDR3 DNA reads TGCAGTGCTAGGTCAGACAGAGACTACGAGCAGTACTTC.

This chain links TRBV7-2 with TRBJ2-4, with D tentatively TRBD1 (6 bases). The CDR3 extends over 14 amino acids. Germline CDR1 is SGHTA and CDR2 is FQGNSA. Trimming cost V 4 bases and J 1 base, with 8 bases left between them. The CDR3 loop is CASSSQGAKNIQYF. In DNA form, the CDR3 reads TGTGCCAGCAGCTCGCAGGGGGCCAAAAACATTCAGTACTTC.

This chain joins TRBV29-1 and TRBJ1-2, with TRBD1 matching over 9 bases. Trimming cost V 4 bases and J 5 bases; bases outside gene matches: 2. The CDR3 covers 12 residues. The germline CDR1 and CDR2 sequences are SQVTM and ANQGSEA. The CDR3 is CSVGDRVYGYTF. CDR3 coding DNA: TGCAGCGTTGGGGACAGGGTGTATGGCTACACCTTC.

The chain is built from TRBV6-1 and TRBJ2-1; D gene uncertain. CDR1 is MNHNS and CDR2 is SASEGT in the germline V gene. V lost 0 bases, J lost 9 bases, and 12 bases lay in between. CDR3 length: 14 residues. This CDR3 reads CASSEAGSRGEQFF. CDR3 DNA: TGTGCCAGCAGTGAAGCCGGGTCTCGTGGTGAGCAGTTCTTC.